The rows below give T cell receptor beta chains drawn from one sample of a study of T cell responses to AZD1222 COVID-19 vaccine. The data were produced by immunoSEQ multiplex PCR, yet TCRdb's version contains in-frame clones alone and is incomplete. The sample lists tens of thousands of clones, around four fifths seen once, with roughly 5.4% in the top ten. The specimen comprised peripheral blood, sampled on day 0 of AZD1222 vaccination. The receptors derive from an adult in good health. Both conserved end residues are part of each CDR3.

CDR3 protein: CASSLGGTRYEQYF
V gene: TRBV27
J gene: TRBJ2-7

CDR3 protein: CASSAAGNQPQHF
V gene: TRBV10-2
J gene: TRBJ1-5

CDR3 protein: CATSGEADGYTF
V gene: TRBV24-1
J gene: TRBJ1-2

CDR3 protein: CASSKGKAGDNSYEQYF
V gene: TRBV21-1
J gene: TRBJ2-7

CDR3 protein: CASGHRNYGYTF
V gene: TRBV2
J gene: TRBJ1-2

CDR3 protein: CASSNQGIGNTIYF
V gene: TRBV6-5
J gene: TRBJ1-3

CDR3 protein: CASSRGQGAGEQFF
V gene: TRBV19
J gene: TRBJ2-1

CDR3 protein: CASSLDGLSYGYTF
V gene: TRBV9
J gene: TRBJ1-2

CDR3 protein: CASMPGNQPQHF
V gene: TRBV2
J gene: TRBJ1-5

CDR3 protein: CASSESTDPRYGYTF
V gene: TRBV2
J gene: TRBJ1-2

CDR3 protein: CASSLIPGTGPSGANVLTF
V gene: TRBV5-1
J gene: TRBJ2-6

CDR3 protein: CASSLSGVGAFF
V gene: TRBV12-3/TRBV12-4
J gene: TRBJ1-1

CDR3 protein: CASSQDKNTQYF
V gene: TRBV3-1/TRBV3-2
J gene: TRBJ2-3

CDR3 protein: CASKGRKAFF
V gene: TRBV10-1
J gene: TRBJ1-1

CDR3 protein: CASSHGQLNTEAFF
V gene: TRBV9
J gene: TRBJ1-1

CDR3 protein: CAIRGDSGNTIYF
V gene: TRBV10-3
J gene: TRBJ1-3

CDR3 protein: CASSVYFSYYGGYTF
V gene: TRBV7-2
J gene: TRBJ1-2

CDR3 protein: CASSQLDGTYEQYF
V gene: TRBV4-2
J gene: TRBJ2-7

CDR3 protein: CASSTQSLRTGALLSYEQYF
V gene: TRBV28
J gene: TRBJ2-7

CDR3 protein: CASSPTGAENIQYF
V gene: TRBV6-5
J gene: TRBJ2-4

CDR3 protein: CASSKTPKTLNTEAFF
V gene: TRBV19
J gene: TRBJ1-1

CDR3 protein: CASSLGDRGSYEQYF
V gene: TRBV7-6
J gene: TRBJ2-7

CDR3 protein: CASSHSGGAHEQYF
V gene: TRBV4-2
J gene: TRBJ2-7

CDR3 protein: CASSPTSRGTEAFF
V gene: TRBV9
J gene: TRBJ1-1

CDR3 protein: CASSPGRGGSYGYTF
V gene: TRBV5-1
J gene: TRBJ1-2

CDR3 protein: CASSVSGGVGYEQFF
V gene: TRBV9
J gene: TRBJ2-1

CDR3 protein: CASRLAGGPADTQYF
V gene: TRBV5-4
J gene: TRBJ2-3

CDR3 protein: CASSSFGPSYEQYF
V gene: TRBV11-2
J gene: TRBJ2-7

CDR3 protein: CASSLGVSRGFTDTQYF
V gene: TRBV11-3
J gene: TRBJ2-3

CDR3 protein: CAISESNRGGHRETQYF
V gene: TRBV10-3
J gene: TRBJ2-5

CDR3 protein: CASNRLAGATDTQYF
V gene: TRBV6-5
J gene: TRBJ2-3

CDR3 protein: CASSRDSSGYTF
V gene: TRBV12-3/TRBV12-4
J gene: TRBJ1-2

CDR3 protein: CATSDSGQGKRGEQFF
V gene: TRBV24-1
J gene: TRBJ2-1

CDR3 protein: CATAEGQVNNQPQHF
V gene: TRBV15
J gene: TRBJ1-5

CDR3 protein: CASSFREETQYF
V gene: TRBV7-9
J gene: TRBJ2-5

CDR3 protein: CAWSVHLTRDRDSPLHF
V gene: TRBV30
J gene: TRBJ1-6

CDR3 protein: CASSLRTPRPNEKLFF
V gene: TRBV7-7
J gene: TRBJ1-4

CDR3 protein: CASSQEGRLAGGETQYF
V gene: TRBV4-1
J gene: TRBJ2-5

CDR3 protein: CASSEGRTQNQPQHF
V gene: TRBV2
J gene: TRBJ1-5

CDR3 protein: CASQGGGANSPLHF
V gene: TRBV3-1/TRBV3-2
J gene: TRBJ1-6

CDR3 protein: CASSKGGGRTEINQPQHF
V gene: TRBV21-1
J gene: TRBJ1-5

CDR3 protein: CASSQKGARDQPQHF
V gene: TRBV18
J gene: TRBJ1-5

CDR3 protein: CASSPNTLTGSGYTF
V gene: TRBV27
J gene: TRBJ1-2

CDR3 protein: CASSIGGPSQPQHF
V gene: TRBV19
J gene: TRBJ1-5

CDR3 protein: CARLQGQGCLNTEAFF
V gene: TRBV19
J gene: TRBJ1-1

CDR3 protein: CASSLGQNYGYTF
V gene: TRBV28
J gene: TRBJ1-2

CDR3 protein: CASSPGLAAYEQYF
V gene: TRBV5-4
J gene: TRBJ2-7